This TCR beta chain was recorded in a study of radiotherapy plus CTLA-4 blockade in lung cancer. Study in general: Among enrolled patients, over 15% responded and around 30% achieved disease control. Study-level points and caveats: Reportedly, early blood T cell clone dynamics best predicted response, with interferon-beta. Tumor-derived TCR clones expanded in blood after radiotherapy plus ipilimumab.

The V gene's germline CDR1 is MNHNY and CDR2 SVGAGI (reference sequence). The CDR3 length is 14 residues. V lost 6 bases and J lost 4; bases outside the gene matches: 5. Patients with chemo-refractory metastatic non-small-cell lung cancer received focal radiation plus CTLA-4 blockade with ipilimumab. TCRdb's table, derived via immunoSEQ multiplex PCR, lists solely in-frame clones and lacks some. In the table there are around 110,000 clones, approximately 87% of which are singletons. Turning to this clone: Its specificity is unknown.

The TCR sequence derives from a human donor with non-small cell lung cancer that progressed on radiotherapy plus ipilimumab. Some clones in this sample may be carry-over from other donors' samples. Sequencing was performed on peripheral blood, taken from a patient treated with radiotherapy plus ipilimumab. The chain carries TRBV6-6 and TRBJ2-1; 8 bases agree with TRBD2. This CDR3 reads CASRVRGGYNEQFF. The CDR3 nucleotides read TGTGCCAGCAGGGTACGGGGGGGATACAATGAGCAGTTCTTC.